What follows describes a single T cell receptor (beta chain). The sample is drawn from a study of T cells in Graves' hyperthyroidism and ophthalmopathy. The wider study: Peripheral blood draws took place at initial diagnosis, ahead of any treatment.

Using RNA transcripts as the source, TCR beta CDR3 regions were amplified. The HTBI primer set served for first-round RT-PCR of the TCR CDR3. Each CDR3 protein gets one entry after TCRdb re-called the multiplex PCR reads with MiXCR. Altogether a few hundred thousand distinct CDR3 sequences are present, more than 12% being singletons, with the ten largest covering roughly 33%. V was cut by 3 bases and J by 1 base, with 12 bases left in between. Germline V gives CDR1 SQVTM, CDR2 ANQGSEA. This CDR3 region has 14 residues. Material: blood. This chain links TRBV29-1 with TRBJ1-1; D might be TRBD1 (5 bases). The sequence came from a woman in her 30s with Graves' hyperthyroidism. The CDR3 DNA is TGCAGCGTTGAGCATCCTAGGGGGAACACTGAAGCTTTCTTT. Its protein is CSVEHPRGNTEAFF. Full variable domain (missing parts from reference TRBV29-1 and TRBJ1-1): SAVISQKPSRDICQRGTSLTIQCQVDSQVTMMFWYRQQPGQSLTLIATANQGSEATYESGFVIDKFPISRPNLTFSTLTVSNMSPEDSSIYLCSVEHPRGNTEAFFGQGTRLTVV.